These 12 T cell receptor beta chains share one sample of origin, sequenced in a study of beta chain features in type 1 diabetes. Expressed TCRB transcripts were sequenced after all isolated RNA was converted to cDNA. TCRdb's copy holds only in-frame clones and misses some; the assay was immunoSEQ multiplex PCR. The sample has just over 450,000 clones, about 32% seen once. Input material: naive CD4+ T cells from blood. The origin of the receptors is a man aged 18 to 30 in good health.

This clone has a handful of counts. This chain joins TRBV29-1 and TRBJ1-4; D possibly corresponds to TRBD1 (5 bases). The germline CDR1 and CDR2 sequences are SQVTM and ANQGSEA. Trimming took off 7 bases at V and 6 bases at J, with 12 bases between the two ends. The CDR3 totals 12 residues. CDR3 coding DNA: TGCAGCGGCCGACGGGGGGATGAAAAACTGTTTTTT. Amino acid sequence: CSGRRGDEKLFF.

The chain couples TRBV18 to TRBJ2-1, with 13 bases identical to TRBD2. CDR1 and CDR2 (germline): KGHSH, LQKENI. This CDR3 comprises 16 residues. The V segment lost 2 bases and the J segment 7 bases; nucleotides outside the gene matches: 5. The CDR3 region is CASSPGLAGVGNEQFF. The CDR3 nucleotides read TGTGCCAGCTCACCAGGACTAGCGGGAGTTGGGAATGAGCAGTTCTTC.

The chain carries TRBV7-2 and TRBJ2-1; D may be TRBD1 or TRBD2 (5 bases each). The CDR3 sequence is 14 residues long. V was shortened by 5 bases and J by 2 bases, with 10 bases between the two germline ends. The V gene's germline CDR1 is SGHTA and CDR2 FQGNSA. The DNA of the CDR3 is TGTGCCAGCAGCGATTTGGGACCCTACAATGAGCAGTTCTTC. Translation: CASSDLGPYNEQFF.

The chain uses TRBV5-6 and TRBJ1-2; a weak D match, TRBD1 (5 bases). Germline lookup yields CDR1 SGHDT and CDR2 YYEEEE. The CDR3 is 15 amino acids. Trimming pared 1 base from V and 2 bases from J, leaving 12 bases between. The CDR3 reads CASSLRRDPNYGYTF. DNA for the CDR3: TGTGCCAGCAGCTTGCGGAGGGACCCAAACTATGGCTACACCTTC.

This clone was seen a few times. The V gene is TRBV9, the J gene TRBJ2-5, with a possible D match to TRBD1 (5 bases). Trimming took off 0 bases at V and 4 bases at J, with 16 bases between the two ends. The CDR3 is 16 residues long. The germline CDR1 and CDR2 sequences are SGDLS and YYNGEE. Here the CDR3 reads CASSVEAGRRGETQYF. The CDR3 DNA is TGTGCCAGCAGCGTAGAGGCAGGGCGAAGGGGAGAGACCCAGTACTTC.

V and J are TRBV28 and TRBJ2-7; 8 nucleotides agree with TRBD2. The CDR3 loop spans 15 amino acids. From germline, CDR1 is MDHEN and CDR2 SYDVKM. Trimming took 6 bases from V and 4 from J; bases not matched to a gene: 11. This CDR3 reads CASSPPGTRQYEQYF. The CDR3 DNA reads as TGTGCCAGCAGCCCACCGGGGACTAGACAATACGAGCAGTACTTC. Drawing the rest from reference TRBV28 and TRBJ2-7, the complete variable domain is DVKVTQSSRYLVKRTGEKVFLECVQDMDHENMFWYRQDPGLGLRLIYFSYDVKMKEKGDIPEGYSVSREKKERFSLILESASTNQTSMYLCASSPPGTRQYEQYFGPGTRLTVT.

V and J are TRBV19 and TRBJ2-7; 9 nucleotides match TRBD1. Germline CDR1 is LNHDA and CDR2 is SQIVND (reference sequence). V shed 6 bases, J shed 3 bases, and the junction held 9 bases outside the gene matches. CDR3 size: 15 residues. CDR3 sequence: CASSRLGQGVYEQYF. CDR3 sequence (DNA): TGTGCCAGTAGCCGACTGGGACAGGGTGTCTACGAGCAGTACTTC.

The V and J genes are TRBV7-8 and TRBJ2-7; 11 nucleotides align to TRBD1. Germline trimming cut 5 bases from V and 5 bases from J; bases unmatched to any gene: 8. The length of the CDR3 is 15 residues. Germline V lookup: CDR1 SGHVS, CDR2 FQNEAQ. The CDR3 bases are TGTGCCAGCAGCGCTGGACAGGGGGCGCATGACGAGCAGTACTTC. Its translation is CASSAGQGAHDEQYF.

In its sample, this clone was seen a few times. Other nucleotide sequences from this sample produce the same CDR3. The chain employs TRBV29-1 and TRBJ2-5; a possible D gene is TRBD1 (5 bases). With 6 bases removed from V and 3 bases from J, the gap between germline ends came to 11 bases. The CDR3 has 12 residues. Germline CDR1 is SQVTM and CDR2 is ANQGSEA. This CDR3 reads CSVDQGEETQYF. CDR3 in DNA: TGCAGCGTAGATCAGGGTGAAGAGACCCAGTACTTC.

This clone was observed a single time. The chain joins TRBV5-1 to TRBJ2-3, with 9 bases lining up with TRBD1. The CDR3 runs to 16 residues. V lost 4 bases, J lost 3 bases, and 9 bases stayed unmatched. CDR1 and CDR2 from the germline V gene are SGHRS and YFSETQ. The CDR3 loop is CASSSRGQGMTDTQYF. The CDR3 nucleotides are TGCGCCAGCAGCAGCCGAGGACAGGGGATGACAGATACGCAGTATTTT.

This clone was detected only a few times. The rearrangement uses TRBV7-9 and TRBJ2-5, with 8 nucleotides matching TRBD1. CDR1 is SEHNR and CDR2 is FQNEAQ in the germline V gene (reference sequence). This CDR3 has 14 residues. V lost 5 bases and J lost 4; bases outside the gene matches: 6. CDR3 DNA sequence: TGTGCCAGCAGCCCCGACAGGGGACGAGAGACCCAGTACTTC. It codes for CASSPDRGRETQYF.

This clone showed up just a few times. The chain joins TRBV6-6 to TRBJ1-2; possibly TRBD1 for D (5 bases). V gave up 0 bases and J gave up 8 bases, with 16 bases separating them. Germline-derived CDR1 and CDR2 are MNHNY and SVGAGI (reference sequence). The CDR3 runs 15 residues. The CDR3 DNA follows: TGTGCCAGCAGTTACTCCCGGGACTCCCTCATCGGCTACACCTTC. Its protein product is CASSYSRDSLIGYTF.